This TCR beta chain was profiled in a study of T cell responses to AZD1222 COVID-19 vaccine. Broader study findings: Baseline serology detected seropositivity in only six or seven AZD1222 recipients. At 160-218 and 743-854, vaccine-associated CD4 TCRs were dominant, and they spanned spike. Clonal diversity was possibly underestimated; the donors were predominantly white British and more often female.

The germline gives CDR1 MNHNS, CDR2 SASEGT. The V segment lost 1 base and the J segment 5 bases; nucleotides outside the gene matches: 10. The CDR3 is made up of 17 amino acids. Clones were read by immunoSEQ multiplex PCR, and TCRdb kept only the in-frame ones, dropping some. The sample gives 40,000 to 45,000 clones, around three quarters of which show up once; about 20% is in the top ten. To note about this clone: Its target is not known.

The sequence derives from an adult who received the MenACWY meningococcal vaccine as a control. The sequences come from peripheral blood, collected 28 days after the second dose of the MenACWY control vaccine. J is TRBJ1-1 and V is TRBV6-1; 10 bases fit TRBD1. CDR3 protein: CASSEGAGQGVRTEAFF. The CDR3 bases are TGTGCCAGCAGTGAAGGGGCCGGACAGGGGGTCAGGACTGAAGCTTTCTTT.